This TCR beta chain was captured in a study of glioma-infiltrating T cells. Study conclusions and caveats: Above-expected tissue-blood divergence occurred in all gliomas, most in low-grade ones. Very few CDR3 sequences were shared between tissue and blood.

CDR3 size: 16 residues. Germline assignment: CDR1 DFQATT and CDR2 SNEGSKA (reference sequence). The trim removed 1 base at V and 1 base at J, leaving 4 bases unmatched. Amplification of TCR alpha and beta CDR3 regions from RNA used iRepertoire nested multiplex PCR. Input was roughly 85-400 ng of tissue mRNA or PBMC total RNA. One entry per CDR3 protein, called by TCRdb with MiXCR from the multiplex PCR reads. The data contain some 130,000 distinct CDR3 sequences, approximately 26% of them singletons. This clonotype was observed a handful of times. Its antigen is undetermined. Sequences were obtained from glioma tissue, nonneoplastic brain tissue, or PBMCs (not recorded which). The clonotype comes from a human donor with low-grade glioma or glioblastoma, undergoing nonglioma brain surgery, or in good health (not recorded which). The chain joins TRBV20-1 to TRBJ2-5; 12 bases are a match to TRBD2. The CDR3 reads CSARGLAGEFQETQYF. The CDR3 region has the DNA TGCAGTGCTAGAGGACTAGCGGGGGAGTTCCAAGAGACCCAGTACTTC.